Presented here are 16 T cell receptor beta chains from one specimen sequenced in a study of shared clonotypes between healthy human individuals. Data came from immunoSEQ multiplex PCR; TCRdb stores just in-frame clones and leaves some out. This sample yields 400,000 to 550,000 clones, of which around three quarters are seen a single time; about 12% belongs to the top ten. The sequenced material came from PBMCs. The receptors derive from a woman in her 40s in good health. Some clones in this sample may be carry-over from other donors' samples.

This clone was observed a single time. The V gene is TRBV10-3, the J gene TRBJ1-2; D is undetermined. V shed 4 bases and J shed 1 base, with 19 bases lying between them. The CDR3 is made up of 17 amino acids. Germline V CDR1 and CDR2: ENHRY, SYGVKD. The CDR3 DNA sequence: TGTGCCATCAGTGGGAGGGCCACAGAGGTGGGTAACTATGGCTACACCTTC. Its protein is CAISGRATEVGNYGYTF.

This chain connects TRBV5-4 to TRBJ2-5; D tentatively reads TRBD1 or TRBD2 (6 bases each). Germline lookup yields CDR1 SGHNT and CDR2 YYREEE (reference sequence). The V end was cut by 1 base, the J end by 3 bases, with 16 bases between. This CDR3 has 16 residues. The CDR3 nucleotides are TGTGCCAGCAGCTTGAATATACGGGGGCCGGAAGAGACCCAGTACTTC. Amino acid sequence: CASSLNIRGPEETQYF.

The genes are TRBV6-4 and TRBJ2-2; 10 bases agree with TRBD1. The CDR3 runs 15 residues. Unmatched junction bases numbered 6, after V lost 8 bases and J lost 3 bases. CDR1 is MRHNA and CDR2 is SNTAGT in the germline V gene. The CDR3 reads CASREGTGDTGELFF. The CDR3 DNA reads as TGTGCCAGCCGGGAGGGGACAGGGGACACCGGGGAGCTGTTTTTT.

As DNA, the CDR3 is TGTGCCAGCAGCTTCCAACAGGGCTCTGGAAACACCATATATTTT. Residues: CASSFQQGSGNTIYF. V gene TRBV5-4 combines with J gene TRBJ1-3; perhaps TRBD1 as D (6 bases). The CDR3 spans 15 residues. Germline assignment: CDR1 SGHNT and CDR2 YYREEE (reference sequence). V was pared by 2 bases and J by 0 bases, with 9 bases between.

This clone showed up just a few times. The chain links TRBV6-5 to TRBJ1-2; TRBD1 is a possible D gene (5 bases). Germline V gene sequence: CDR1 MNHEY, CDR2 SVGAGI. The CDR3 spans 14 residues. Between the trimmed V and J ends, which lost 6 bases and 8 bases, there was a span of 19 bases. The CDR3 loop reads CASSPTQGSRGYTF. The CDR3 nucleotides read TGTGCCAGCAGCCCTACCCAGGGTTCTCGGGGCTACACCTTC.

The chain combines TRBV4-1 with TRBJ1-1; D may be TRBD1 (6 bases). The V and J ends lost 8 bases and 2 bases respectively, with 15 bases between them. The length of the CDR3 is 14 residues. The germline CDR1 and CDR2 sequences are MGHRA and YSYEKL. DNA of the CDR3: TGCGCCAGCCGCGGGACACTTAAAAACACTGAAGCTTTCTTT. Its protein is CASRGTLKNTEAFF.

The chain links TRBV2 to TRBJ1-2; the match to TRBD1 covers 7 bases. V lost 5 bases, J lost 8 bases, and 8 bases stayed unmatched. The germline gives CDR1 SNHLY, CDR2 FYNNEI. The CDR3 totals 13 residues. The CDR3 coding sequence is TGTGCCAGCAGTCCCCGACAGGGTGACGGCTACACCTTC. Protein: CASSPRQGDGYTF.

This clone occurred a few times. The chain recombines TRBV2 with TRBJ1-2; D unresolved. The CDR3 extends over 15 amino acids. Germline-derived CDR1 and CDR2 are SNHLY and FYNNEI. V lost 1 base and J 4 bases, leaving 13 bases between the germline ends. This CDR3 reads CASSEGQAMIYGYTF. CDR3 nucleotide sequence: TGTGCCAGCAGTGAAGGGCAGGCGATGATCTATGGCTACACCTTC.

The chain is built from TRBV5-1 and TRBJ2-2, with TRBD2 matching 8 bases. Per germline, CDR1 SGHRS and CDR2 YFSETQ. CDR3 length equals 15 residues. J was trimmed by 5 bases and V by 0 bases; bases with no gene match: 3. Here the CDR3 DNA reads TGCGCCAGCAGCTTGGGAGCGGGGGAGACCGGGGAGCTGTTTTTT. Protein: CASSLGAGETGELFF.

The CDR3 region is CAISEGQGIYEQYF. The CDR3, as DNA: TGTGCCATCAGTGAGGGACAGGGGATTTACGAGCAGTACTTC. The V gene is TRBV10-3, the J gene TRBJ2-7; TRBD1 aligns across 9 bases. This CDR3 has 14 amino acids. Trimming at V came to 2 bases and at J to 4 bases, leaving 3 bases not matched to a gene. Germline lookup yields CDR1 ENHRY and CDR2 SYGVKD.

V gene TRBV27 combines with J gene TRBJ2-7; D is possibly TRBD2 (6 bases). Trimming pared 2 bases from V and 3 bases from J, leaving 23 bases between. CDR3 length equals 18 residues. Looked up from germline, CDR1 is MNHEY and CDR2 is SMNVEV (reference sequence). The CDR3 protein is CASSLRQGGYAGNYEQYF. In DNA form, the CDR3 reads TGTGCCAGCAGTTTACGGCAAGGAGGATACGCGGGAAACTACGAGCAGTACTTC.

The chain carries TRBV2 and TRBJ2-7, with 9 bases matching TRBD2. Germline CDR1 SNHLY, CDR2 FYNNEI. The trim removed 5 bases at V and 4 bases at J, leaving 9 bases unmatched. CDR3 size: 15 residues. CDR3 bases: TGTGCCAGCAGTTTGACTAGCGGCCTACTTTACGAGCAGTACTTC. This gives the protein CASSLTSGLLYEQYF.

In this sample, this clone turned up a few times. V and J are TRBV30 and TRBJ1-1, with D hard to call. Germline V gene lookup returns CDR1 GTSNPN and CDR2 SVGIG (reference sequence). V was shortened by 1 base and J by 1 base, with 10 bases between the two germline ends. The CDR3 runs 14 residues. The CDR3 DNA reads as TGTGCCTGGAGTGCTTGGGGAAGGAACACTGAAGCTTTCTTT. Its protein product is CAWSAWGRNTEAFF. The whole variable domain, remainder taken from reference TRBV30 and TRBJ1-1, is SQTIHQWPATLVQPVGSPLSLECTVEGTSNPNLYWYRQAAGRGLQLLFYSVGIGQISSEVPQNLSASRPQDRQFILSSKKLLLSDSGFYLCAWSAWGRNTEAFFGQGTRLTVV.

This clone was seen a few times. The chain employs TRBV2 and TRBJ1-2, with 12 bases lining up with TRBD1. V shed 9 bases and J 7 bases; nucleotides not matched to a gene: 3. The length of the CDR3 is 12 residues. CDR1 is SNHLY and CDR2 is FYNNEI in the germline V gene. As DNA, the CDR3 is TGTGCCAGTGGGGACAGGGGGCTTGGCTACACCTTC. This sequence encodes CASGDRGLGYTF.

This clone was observed once. This chain uses TRBV6-5 with TRBJ1-4; D remains unclear. Germline assignment: CDR1 MNHEY and CDR2 SVGAGI. The CDR3 contains 14 residues. The V and J ends lost 7 bases and 2 bases respectively, with 11 bases between them. The CDR3 loop is CASIAPTTNEKLFF. DNA for the CDR3: TGTGCCAGCATCGCACCAACTACTAATGAAAAACTGTTTTTT.

The J gene is TRBJ2-3, the V gene TRBV2, with 8 bases lining up with TRBD2. V shed 6 bases and J 3 bases; nucleotides not matched to a gene: 5. Germline assignment: CDR1 SNHLY and CDR2 FYNNEI. The CDR3 totals 14 residues. The CDR3 loop reads CASSSGGPTDTQYF. DNA of the CDR3: TGTGCCAGCAGCTCGGGAGGGCCGACAGATACGCAGTATTTT.